The 14 T cell receptor beta chains below come from one sample, sequenced in a study of T cells in Graves' hyperthyroidism and ophthalmopathy. RNA transcripts gave rise to amplified TCR beta CDR3 regions. HTBI primers were employed in a first-round RT-PCR of the TCR CDR3. One entry per CDR3 protein, called by TCRdb with MiXCR from the multiplex PCR reads. Seen here are about 210,000 distinct CDR3 sequences, more than 15% observed once, and the top ten hold around 50%. Sequencing was carried out using blood. Receptors were obtained from a man aged 50 to 60 with Graves' hyperthyroidism.

This clonotype was seen repeatedly, ten times or more. The chain links TRBV27 to TRBJ2-1; 8 bases fit TRBD2. Germline V gene lookup returns CDR1 MNHEY and CDR2 SMNVEV (reference sequence). The length of the CDR3 is 14 residues. The junction had 5 bases not matched to a gene; V was cut back by 5 bases and J by 5 bases. CDR3 nucleotide sequence: TGTGCCAGCAGTCCCGGGACTAGTCACAATGAGCAGTTCTTC. It specifies CASSPGTSHNEQFF.

This rearrangement joins TRBV4-1 to TRBJ2-1; weak D call: TRBD2 (6 bases). Germline V gene data show CDR1 as MGHRA and CDR2 as YSYEKL. This CDR3 has 14 amino acids. The V and J ends lost 4 bases and 2 bases respectively, with 9 bases between them. CDR3 sequence (DNA): TGCGCCAGCAGCCGAGGCGGGACCTACAATGAGCAGTTCTTC. It encodes CASSRGGTYNEQFF.

There are a few counts of this clonotype. CDR3 sequence (DNA): TGTGCCTGGAGTAGGTCGACAGCTCTCTACGAGCAGTACTTC. Its translation is CAWSRSTALYEQYF. The chain is built from TRBV30 and TRBJ2-7; D is perhaps TRBD1 (5 bases). Trimming removed 2 bases from V and 3 bases from J, with 14 bases in between. Germline CDR1 and CDR2: GTSNPN and SVGIG (reference sequence). The CDR3 consists of 14 residues.

About this clonotype: This sequence may be a read error, since a much larger clone differs from it by one base. The gene calls are TRBV27 and TRBJ2-1, with a weak D call TRBD1 (7 bases). V gave up 6 bases and J gave up 9 bases, with 18 bases separating them. Germline CDR1 and CDR2: MNHEY and SMNVEV (reference sequence). This CDR3 has 14 residues. CDR3 DNA: TGTGCCAGCAGATCCACTCGTCAGGGGGGTGAGCAGTTCTTC. Translating gives CASRSTRQGGEQFF.

Comment on this clonotype: A junction end diverges from the germline sequence, so it may reflect a read error. This chain links TRBV7-9 with TRBJ2-1; D ambiguous. The CDR3 is 14 amino acids. Per germline, CDR1 SEHNR and CDR2 FQNEAQ (reference sequence). CDR3 DNA sequence: TGTGCCAACAGCTTAGGGTACAGCTACAATGAGCAGTTCTTC. This gives the protein CANSLGYSYNEQFF.

Ten or more counts support this clonotype. Germline and junction disagree at one end, which may indicate a read error. The chain is built from TRBV12-5 and TRBJ2-7; 8 positions agree with TRBD1. CDR1 and CDR2 from the germline V gene are LGHNT and FRNRAP. The CDR3 runs 14 residues. CDR3 nucleotides: TGTGCTAGTGATTTGTGGGACAGGTCCTACGAGCAGTACTTC. Encoded protein: CASDLWDRSYEQYF.

V and J are TRBV20-1 and TRBJ1-2, with 7 positions matching TRBD1. The trim removed 5 bases at V and 5 bases at J, leaving 14 bases unmatched. Looked up from germline, CDR1 is DFQATT and CDR2 is SNEGSKA (reference sequence). The CDR3 sequence is 15 residues long. The CDR3 loop is CSAAPDRALSYGYTF. CDR3 sequence (DNA): TGCAGTGCTGCCCCCGACAGGGCCCTTAGTTATGGCTACACCTTC.

This clonotype was observed a single time. The chain uses TRBV2 and TRBJ2-1, with 7 nucleotides matching TRBD1. The CDR3 sequence is 15 residues long. The germline V gene encodes CDR1 SNHLY and CDR2 FYNNEI. Trimming at V came to 2 bases and at J to 6 bases, leaving 7 bases not matched to a gene. CDR3 bases: TGTGCCAGCAGTGAAAGGGGGCCCCTATCCAATGAGCAGTTCTTC. It codes for CASSERGPLSNEQFF.

Many counts were recorded for this clonotype. The CDR3 nucleotides read TGTGCCAGCAGCCATCGGGGGCCCTATGGCTACACCTTC. The encoded protein is CASSHRGPYGYTF. V usage is TRBV7-9 and J usage is TRBJ1-2, with D tentatively TRBD1 (6 bases). V dropped 5 bases and J dropped 4 bases, with 11 bases sitting between them. The V gene's germline CDR1 is SEHNR and CDR2 FQNEAQ (reference sequence). The CDR3 is 13 amino acids.

This clonotype appeared many times. The chain links TRBV30 to TRBJ2-7, with 12 bases lining up with TRBD1. Looked up from germline, CDR1 is GTSNPN and CDR2 is SVGIG (reference sequence). The junction had 7 bases not matched to a gene; V was cut back by 0 bases and J by 7 bases. CDR3 size: 15 residues. The CDR3 bases are TGTGCCTGGAGTGTAGTAGGGACAGGGGGCCGGGAGCAGTACTTC. This sequence encodes CAWSVVGTGGREQYF.

This clonotype has only a few counts. J is TRBJ1-1 and V is TRBV11-2; D is undetermined. Trimming shortened V by 5 bases and J by 1 base, and 11 bases separated the two germline ends. The length of the CDR3 is 14 residues. In germline, CDR1 is SGHAT, CDR2 FQNNGV. The CDR3 region is CASSPQLGNTEAFF. The CDR3 DNA is TGTGCCAGCAGCCCCCAATTGGGGAACACTGAAGCTTTCTTT.

This chain links TRBV29-1 with TRBJ2-7; D possibly corresponds to TRBD2 (6 bases). V lost 2 bases, J lost 0 bases, and 14 bases lay in between. The CDR3 runs to 15 residues. From germline, CDR1 is SQVTM and CDR2 ANQGSEA. CDR3 in amino acids: CSVERLSGGSYEQYF. CDR3 DNA: TGCAGCGTTGAAAGGCTATCCGGGGGCTCCTACGAGCAGTACTTC.

Many counts were recorded for this clonotype. The CDR3 DNA is TGTGCCAGCAGTGCACGGGACTATGGCTACACCTTC. Translating it yields CASSARDYGYTF. The chain recombines TRBV2 with TRBJ1-2; no reliable D call. Germline lookup yields CDR1 SNHLY and CDR2 FYNNEI. The germline V and J ends were trimmed by 4 bases and 3 bases, with 6 bases remaining between them. The CDR3 spans 12 residues.

This clonotype was detected ten times or more. The genes are TRBV11-2 and TRBJ2-7; D may be TRBD2 (6 bases). CDR3 length equals 15 residues. Germline CDR1 and CDR2: SGHAT and FQNNGV. The V end lost 2 bases, the J end lost 0 bases, and 11 bases lay between the germline ends. The CDR3 nucleotides read TGTGCCAGCAGCTTAAGCGGGCCGAGCTCCTACGAGCAGTACTTC. Translated: CASSLSGPSSYEQYF.